This TCR beta chain was observed in a study of radiotherapy plus CTLA-4 blockade in lung cancer. Overall study: Of all patients, approximately 19% responded objectively and approximately 31% showed disease control. Study-wide findings and caveats: Some TCR clones had been derived from tumors. These clones expanded in peripheral blood after radiotherapy plus ipilimumab. Early clonal dynamics of blood T cells, together with interferon-beta, were reported as the best response predictor.

Data came from immunoSEQ multiplex PCR; TCRdb stores just in-frame clones and leaves some out. Of about 68,000 clones listed, around three quarters are singletons. Details on this clone: The antigen remains unidentified.

Trimming left V 5 bases short and J 2 bases short, with 6 bases between. In germline, CDR1 is MNHEY, CDR2 SVGAGI. This CDR3 is 12 amino acids long. In chemo-refractory metastatic non-small-cell lung cancer, patients got ipilimumab CTLA-4 blockade together with focal radiation. The sample in question was peripheral blood, obtained from a patient treated with radiotherapy plus ipilimumab. The chain is built from TRBV6-5 and TRBJ1-2; D not certain. The TCR originated in a human donor with non-small cell lung cancer who had a complete response to radiotherapy plus ipilimumab. The CDR3 loop reads CASSPFNYGYTF. The CDR3 DNA is TGTGCCAGCAGTCCGTTCAACTATGGCTACACCTTC.